The clone carrying this TCR beta chain turned up a few times. Its antigen is currently unknown. The data originate from a study of vaccination and CD4 T cells after COVID-19. Whole-study context: Everyone enrolled got two doses of BNT162b2 or mRNA-1273 vaccine. Median draw time for post-COVID samples was 90 to 130 days post-diagnosis (range 35 to 161).

Researchers used the Oncomine TCR Beta short-read assay to sequence DNA from cultured CD4+ T cells. MiXCR was run by TCRdb on the PCR reads, yielding one entry per CDR3 protein. This sample yields around 19,000 distinct CDR3 sequences, of which 30% to 45% are seen a single time; approximately 2.5% belongs to the top ten. Deletions cut 5 bases from V and 2 bases from J, with 7 bases between. From germline, CDR1 is SGHTA and CDR2 FQGTGA. This CDR3 spans 13 amino acids. The time point was: late sampling 161 to 241 days after vaccination in a few convalescent patients. As for treatment: roughly ten-day PBMC culture with coronavirus spike peptide pools or control peptides (ViraFEST assay).

The receptor comes from a human donor who had recovered from COVID-19. This specimen consisted of CD4+ T cells from blood, cultured in vitro, obtained about 7 months after SARS-CoV-2 vaccination. The chain is built from TRBV7-3 and TRBJ2-1; D remains ambiguous. This CDR3 reads CASSPSPYNEQFF. CDR3 sequence (DNA): TGTGCCAGCAGCCCGAGCCCCTACAATGAGCAGTTCTTC.